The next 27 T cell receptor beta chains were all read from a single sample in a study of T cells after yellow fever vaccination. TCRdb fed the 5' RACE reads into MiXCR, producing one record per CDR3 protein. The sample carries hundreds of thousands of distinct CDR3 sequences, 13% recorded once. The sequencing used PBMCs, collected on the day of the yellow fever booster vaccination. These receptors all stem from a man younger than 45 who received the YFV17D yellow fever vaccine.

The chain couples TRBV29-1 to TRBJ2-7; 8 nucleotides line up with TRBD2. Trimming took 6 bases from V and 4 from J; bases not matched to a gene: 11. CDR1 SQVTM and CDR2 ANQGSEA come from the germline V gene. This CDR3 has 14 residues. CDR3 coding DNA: TGCAGCGTAGGGATACTAGCGGCGGGGTACGAGCAGTACTTC. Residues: CSVGILAAGYEQYF.

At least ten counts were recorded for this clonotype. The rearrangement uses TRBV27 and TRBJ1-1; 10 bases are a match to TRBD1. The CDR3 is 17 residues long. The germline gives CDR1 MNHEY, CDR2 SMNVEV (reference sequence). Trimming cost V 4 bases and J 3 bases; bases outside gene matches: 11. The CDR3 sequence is CASSSLGQGIRYTEAFF. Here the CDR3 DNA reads TGTGCCAGCAGTTCCTTGGGACAGGGGATAAGGTACACTGAAGCTTTCTTT.

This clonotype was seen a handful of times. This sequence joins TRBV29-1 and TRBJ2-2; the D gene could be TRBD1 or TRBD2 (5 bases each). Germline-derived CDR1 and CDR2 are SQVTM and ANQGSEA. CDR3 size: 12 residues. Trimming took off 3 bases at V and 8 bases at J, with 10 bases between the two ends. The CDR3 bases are TGCAGCGTTGAGCTTGGGACGGGGGAGCTGTTTTTT. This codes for CSVELGTGELFF.

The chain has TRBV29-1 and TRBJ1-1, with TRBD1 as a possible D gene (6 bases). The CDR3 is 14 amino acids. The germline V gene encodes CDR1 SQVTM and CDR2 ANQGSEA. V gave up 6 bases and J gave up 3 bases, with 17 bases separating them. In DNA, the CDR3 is TGCAGCGTGGGACTCAGGGGTGGCGACACTGAAGCTTTCTTT. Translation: CSVGLRGGDTEAFF.

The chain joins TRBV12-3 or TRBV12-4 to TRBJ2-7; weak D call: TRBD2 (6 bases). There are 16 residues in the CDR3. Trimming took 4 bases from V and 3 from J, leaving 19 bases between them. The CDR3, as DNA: TGTGCCAGCAGTTCAGGACGGGGGAACCTACACTACGAGCAGTACTTC. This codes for CASSSGRGNLHYEQYF.

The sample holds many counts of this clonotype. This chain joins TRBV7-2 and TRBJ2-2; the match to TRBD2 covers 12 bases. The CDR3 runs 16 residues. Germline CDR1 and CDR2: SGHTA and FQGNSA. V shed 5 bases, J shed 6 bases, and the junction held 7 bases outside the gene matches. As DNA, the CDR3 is TGTGCCAGCAGCCCTAGCGGGAGGGAGGTTGCCGGGGAGCTGTTTTTT. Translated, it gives CASSPSGREVAGELFF.

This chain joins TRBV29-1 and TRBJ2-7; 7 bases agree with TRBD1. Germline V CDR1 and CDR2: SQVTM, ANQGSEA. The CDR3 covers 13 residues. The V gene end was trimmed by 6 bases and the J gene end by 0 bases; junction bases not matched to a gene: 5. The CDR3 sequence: CSVMTGYSYEQYF. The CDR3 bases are TGCAGCGTCATGACAGGGTACTCCTACGAGCAGTACTTC.

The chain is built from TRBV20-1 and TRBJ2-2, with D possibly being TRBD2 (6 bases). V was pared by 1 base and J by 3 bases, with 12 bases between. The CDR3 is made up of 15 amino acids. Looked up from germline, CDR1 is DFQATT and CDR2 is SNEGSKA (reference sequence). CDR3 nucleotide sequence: TGCAGTGCTAGAGGGAGGGCTTTTGACACCGGGGAGCTGTTTTTT. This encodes CSARGRAFDTGELFF.

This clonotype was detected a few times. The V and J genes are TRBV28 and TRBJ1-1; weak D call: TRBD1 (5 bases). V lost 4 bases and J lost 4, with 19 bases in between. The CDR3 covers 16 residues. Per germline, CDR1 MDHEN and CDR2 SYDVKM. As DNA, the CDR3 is TGTGCCAGCAGTTCGGGGGGGGAACCGAGGGGCACTGAAGCTTTCTTT. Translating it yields CASSSGGEPRGTEAFF.

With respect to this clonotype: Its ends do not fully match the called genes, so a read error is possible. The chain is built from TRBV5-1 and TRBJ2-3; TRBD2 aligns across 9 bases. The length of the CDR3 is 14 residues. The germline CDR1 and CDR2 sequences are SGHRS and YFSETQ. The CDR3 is CDSNGGRAGDTQYF. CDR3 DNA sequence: TGCGACAGCAACGGCGGGAGGGCTGGAGATACGCAGTATTTT. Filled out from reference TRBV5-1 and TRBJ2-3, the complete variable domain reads KAGVTQTPRYLIKTRGQQVTLSCSPISGHRSVSWYQQTPGQGLQFLFEYFSETQRNKGNFPGRFSGRQFSNSRSEMNVSTLELGDSALYLCDSNGGRAGDTQYFGPGTRLTVL.

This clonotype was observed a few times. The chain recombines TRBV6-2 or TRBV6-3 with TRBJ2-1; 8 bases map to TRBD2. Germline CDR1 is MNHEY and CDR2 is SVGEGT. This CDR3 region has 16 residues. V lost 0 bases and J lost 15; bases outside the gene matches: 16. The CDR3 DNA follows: TGTGCCAGCAGTTACTCGCTAGCGGGCGGAACGAACTCGCGGTTCTTC. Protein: CASSYSLAGGTNSRFF.

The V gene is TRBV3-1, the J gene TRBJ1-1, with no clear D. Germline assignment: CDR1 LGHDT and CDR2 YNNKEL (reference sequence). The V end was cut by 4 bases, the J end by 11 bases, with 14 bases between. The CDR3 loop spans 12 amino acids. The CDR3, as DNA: TGTGCCAGCAGCCCTATACCGGGATCGGCTTTCTTT. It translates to CASSPIPGSAFF.

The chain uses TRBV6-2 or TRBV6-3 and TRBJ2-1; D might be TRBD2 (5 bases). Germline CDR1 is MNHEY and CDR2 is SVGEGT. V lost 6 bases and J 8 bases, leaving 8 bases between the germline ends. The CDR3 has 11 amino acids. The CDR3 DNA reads TGTGCCAGCAGCCGGCGGGATGAGCAGTTCTTC. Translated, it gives CASSRRDEQFF.

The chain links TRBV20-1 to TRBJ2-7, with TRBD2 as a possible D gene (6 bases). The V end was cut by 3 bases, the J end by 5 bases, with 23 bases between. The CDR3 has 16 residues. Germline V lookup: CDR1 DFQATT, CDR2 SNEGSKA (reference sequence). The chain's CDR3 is CSARPGRQTRIDEQYF. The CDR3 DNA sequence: TGCAGTGCTAGGCCCGGGAGACAGACAAGGATTGACGAGCAGTACTTC.

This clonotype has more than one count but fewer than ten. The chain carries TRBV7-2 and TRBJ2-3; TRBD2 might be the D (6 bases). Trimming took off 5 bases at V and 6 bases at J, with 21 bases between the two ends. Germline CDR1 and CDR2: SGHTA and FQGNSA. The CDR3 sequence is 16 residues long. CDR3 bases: TGTGCCAGCAGCCGCGGGAACGGGATAGGGGCCGATACGCAGTATTTT. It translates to CASSRGNGIGADTQYF. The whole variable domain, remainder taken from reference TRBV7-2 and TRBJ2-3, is GAGVSQSPSNKVTEKGKDVELRCDPISGHTALYWYRQSLGQGLEFLIYFQGNSAPDKSGLPSDRFSAERTGGSVSTLTIQRTQQEDSAVYLCASSRGNGIGADTQYFGPGTRLTVL.

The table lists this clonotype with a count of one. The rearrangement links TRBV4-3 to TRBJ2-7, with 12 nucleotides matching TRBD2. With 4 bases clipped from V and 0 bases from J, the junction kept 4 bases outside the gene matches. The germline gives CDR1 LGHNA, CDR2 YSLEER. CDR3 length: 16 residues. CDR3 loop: CASSRGTSGSSYEQYF. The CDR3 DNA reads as TGCGCCAGCAGCCGAGGGACTAGCGGGTCCTCCTACGAGCAGTACTTC.

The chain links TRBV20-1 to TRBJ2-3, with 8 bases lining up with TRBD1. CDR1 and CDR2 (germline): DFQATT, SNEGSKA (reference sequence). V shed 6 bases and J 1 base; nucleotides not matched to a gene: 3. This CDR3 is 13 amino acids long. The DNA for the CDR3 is TGCAGTGCGGCGGGACAGGGCACAGATACGCAGTATTTT. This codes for CSAAGQGTDTQYF.

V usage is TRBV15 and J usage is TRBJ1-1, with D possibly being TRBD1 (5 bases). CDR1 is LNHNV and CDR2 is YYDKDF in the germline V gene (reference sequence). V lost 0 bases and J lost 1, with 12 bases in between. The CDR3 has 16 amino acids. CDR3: CATSRESTDTNTEAFF. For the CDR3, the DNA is TGTGCCACCAGCAGAGAGTCGACGGACACGAACACTGAAGCTTTCTTT. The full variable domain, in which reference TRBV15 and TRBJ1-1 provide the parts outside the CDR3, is DAMVIQNPRYQVTQFGKPVTLSCSQTLNHNVMYWYQQKSSQAPKLLFHYYDKDFNNEADTPDNFQSRRPNTSFCFLDIRSPGLGDTAMYLCATSRESTDTNTEAFFGQGTRLTVV.

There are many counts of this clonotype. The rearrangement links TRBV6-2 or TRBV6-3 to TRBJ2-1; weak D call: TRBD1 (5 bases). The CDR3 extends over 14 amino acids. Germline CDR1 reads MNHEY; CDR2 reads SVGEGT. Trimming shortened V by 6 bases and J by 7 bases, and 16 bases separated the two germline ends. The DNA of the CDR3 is TGTGCCAGCAGAAGTGGGGCAGAAAGGAATGAGCAGTTCTTC. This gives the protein CASRSGAERNEQFF.

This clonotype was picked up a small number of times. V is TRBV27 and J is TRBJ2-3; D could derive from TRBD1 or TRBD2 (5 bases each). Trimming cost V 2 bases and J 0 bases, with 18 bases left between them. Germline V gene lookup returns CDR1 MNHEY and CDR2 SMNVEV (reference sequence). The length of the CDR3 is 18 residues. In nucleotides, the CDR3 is TGTGCCAGCAGTTTACCTCCGGGACGAGATACTAGCACAGATACGCAGTATTTT. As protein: CASSLPPGRDTSTDTQYF.

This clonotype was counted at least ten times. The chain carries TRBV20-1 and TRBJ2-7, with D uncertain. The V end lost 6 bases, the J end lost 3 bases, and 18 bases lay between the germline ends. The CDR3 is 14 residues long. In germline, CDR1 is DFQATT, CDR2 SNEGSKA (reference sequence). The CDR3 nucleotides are TGCAGTGCCAGCTCTCGGGCGGCTGACTACGAGCAGTACTTC. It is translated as CSASSRAADYEQYF.

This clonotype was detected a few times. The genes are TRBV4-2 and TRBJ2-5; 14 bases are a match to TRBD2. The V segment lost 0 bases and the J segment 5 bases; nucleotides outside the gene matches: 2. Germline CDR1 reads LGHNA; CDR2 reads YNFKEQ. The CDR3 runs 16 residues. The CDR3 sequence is CASSQDGLAGGETQYF. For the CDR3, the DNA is TGTGCCAGCAGCCAAGATGGACTAGCGGGGGGTGAGACCCAGTACTTC.

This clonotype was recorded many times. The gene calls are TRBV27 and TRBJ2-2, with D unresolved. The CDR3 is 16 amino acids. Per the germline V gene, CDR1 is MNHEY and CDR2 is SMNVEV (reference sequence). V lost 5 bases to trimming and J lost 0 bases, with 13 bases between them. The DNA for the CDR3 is TGTGCCAGCAGTCCTCGCTTGTTCGCGAACACCGGGGAGCTGTTTTTT. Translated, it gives CASSPRLFANTGELFF.

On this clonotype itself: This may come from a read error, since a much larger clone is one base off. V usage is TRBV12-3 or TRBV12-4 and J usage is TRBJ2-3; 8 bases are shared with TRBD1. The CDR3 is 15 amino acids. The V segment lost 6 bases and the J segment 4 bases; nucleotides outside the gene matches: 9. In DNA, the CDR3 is TGTGCCAGCAGCCTATACAGGGGGTCATCAGATACGCAGTATTTT. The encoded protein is CASSLYRGSSDTQYF.

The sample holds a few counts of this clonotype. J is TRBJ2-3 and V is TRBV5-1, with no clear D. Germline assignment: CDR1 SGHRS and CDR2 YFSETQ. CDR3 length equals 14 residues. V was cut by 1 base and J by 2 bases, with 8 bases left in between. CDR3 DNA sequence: TGCGCCAGCAGCTTGTTTGGTACCACAGATACGCAGTATTTT. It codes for CASSLFGTTDTQYF.

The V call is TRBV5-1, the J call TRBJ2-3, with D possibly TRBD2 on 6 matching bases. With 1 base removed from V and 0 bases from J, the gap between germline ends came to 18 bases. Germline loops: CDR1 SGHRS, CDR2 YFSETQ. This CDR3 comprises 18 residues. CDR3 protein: CASSLFEGFGTSTDTQYF. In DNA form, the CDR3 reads TGCGCCAGCAGCTTGTTCGAGGGTTTTGGGACTAGCACAGATACGCAGTATTTT.

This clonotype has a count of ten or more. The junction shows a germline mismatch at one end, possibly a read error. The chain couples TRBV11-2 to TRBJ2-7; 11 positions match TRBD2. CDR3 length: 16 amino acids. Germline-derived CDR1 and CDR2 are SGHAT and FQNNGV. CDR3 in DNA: TGTGCCAGCAGCCCGATGACTAGCGGGATCTCCAACGAGCAGTACTTC. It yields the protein CASSPMTSGISNEQYF. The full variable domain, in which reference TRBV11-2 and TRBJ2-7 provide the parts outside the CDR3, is EAGVAQSPRYKIIEKRQSVAFWCNPISGHATLYWYQQILGQGPKLLIQFQNNGVVDDSQLPKDRFSAERLKGVDSTLKIQPAKLEDSAVYLCASSPMTSGISNEQYFGPGTRLTVT.